Sequencing of this T cell receptor beta chain was carried out in a study of cytomegalovirus exposure and HLA in healthy donors. Whole-study results and caveats: With high specificity and sensitivity, the classifier reportedly diagnosed cytomegalovirus status.

Turning to this clone: The antigen is unknown. Relative to the germline gene, one junction end is altered; a read error may explain this.

The PCR ran on 60 Vbeta and 13 Jbeta primers. Profiled with immunoSEQ multiplex PCR; TCRdb holds only in-frame clones, not every one. This sample has some 100,000 clones, with about four fifths found just once. There are 13 residues in the CDR3. CDR1 is SQVTM, CDR2 ANQGSEA, per germline. Sequenced sample: PBMCs. The V gene is TRBV29-1, the J gene TRBJ2-7, with D possibly matching TRBD2 (5 bases). This receptor was taken from a female donor in good health and CMV-seropositive. CDR3 sequence (DNA): TGCAGCGTCGAAGCCGGGGTTCCCTACGAGCAGTACTTC. Its translation is CSVEAGVPYEQYF.